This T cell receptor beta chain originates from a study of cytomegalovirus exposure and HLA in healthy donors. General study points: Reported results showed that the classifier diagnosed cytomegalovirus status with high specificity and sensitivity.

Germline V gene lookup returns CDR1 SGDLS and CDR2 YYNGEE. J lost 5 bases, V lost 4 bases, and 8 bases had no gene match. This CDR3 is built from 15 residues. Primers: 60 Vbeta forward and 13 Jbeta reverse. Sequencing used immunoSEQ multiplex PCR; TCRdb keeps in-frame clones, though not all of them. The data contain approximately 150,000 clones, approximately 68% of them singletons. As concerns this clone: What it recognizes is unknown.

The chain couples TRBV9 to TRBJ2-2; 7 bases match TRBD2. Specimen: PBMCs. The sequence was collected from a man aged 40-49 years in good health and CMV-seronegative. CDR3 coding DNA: TGTGCCAGCAGCTCCCGATGGGGGGGTACCGGGGAGCTGTTTTTT. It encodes CASSSRWGGTGELFF.